This TCR beta chain was sequenced during a study of T cell responses to AZD1222 COVID-19 vaccine. The CDR3 contains 14 residues. Trimming pared 3 bases from V and 0 bases from J, leaving 8 bases between. Germline-derived CDR1 and CDR2 are LNHDA and SQIVND (reference sequence). Measured with immunoSEQ multiplex PCR; TCRdb has only the in-frame clones, and not every one. The sample has 99,000 or so clones, 86% seen once; the top ten hold roughly 3.3%. With respect to this clone: What it binds is not known.

Study-wide results and limits: A mostly white British donor set with more females was recruited, and clonal diversity was possibly underestimated. Repertoires in all cases were sampled only once the peak T cell response had passed. Unmutated variant regions reportedly attract nearly half of all spike-specific TCRs. The study identified only six AZD1222 recipients as seropositive at baseline.

The specimen comprised peripheral blood, sampled 28 days after the second dose of the MenACWY control vaccine. This clonotype was obtained from an adult who received the MenACWY meningococcal vaccine as a control. The chain has TRBV19 and TRBJ1-2; D is unclear. The CDR3 DNA sequence: TGTGCCAGTAGTATGACGGGAGCTAACTATGGCTACACCTTC. This translates into CASSMTGANYGYTF.